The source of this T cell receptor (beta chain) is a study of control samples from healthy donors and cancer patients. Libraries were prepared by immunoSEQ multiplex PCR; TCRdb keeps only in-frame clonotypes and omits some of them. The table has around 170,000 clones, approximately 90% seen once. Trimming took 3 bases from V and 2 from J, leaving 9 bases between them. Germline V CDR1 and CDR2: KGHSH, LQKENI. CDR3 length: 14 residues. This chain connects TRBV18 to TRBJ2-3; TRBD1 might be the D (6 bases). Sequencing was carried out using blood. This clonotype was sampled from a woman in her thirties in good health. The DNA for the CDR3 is TGTGCCAGCTCACCGGGGGACAACACAGATACGCAGTATTTT. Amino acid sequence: CASSPGDNTDTQYF.